Described below is a single TCR beta chain sequence and its context. Trimming took 3 bases from V and 7 from J; bases not matched to a gene: 11. The CDR3 runs 18 residues. Germline lookup yields CDR1 KGHDR and CDR2 SFDVKD. The data derive from a study of T-cell reconstitution after alpha-beta-depleted transplantation in children. A TCRbeta library incorporating unique molecular identifiers was prepared. One entry per CDR3 protein, called by TCRdb with MiXCR from the PCR reads. The data hold about 500,000 distinct CDR3 sequences, with over 25% observed a single time. This TCR was sampled from a human donor who donated a stem cell graft to a child with aplastic anemia. Specimen: PBMCs from the stem cell graft donor, collected from the stem cell graft. V gene TRBV24-1 combines with J gene TRBJ2-1, with TRBD2 matching over 13 bases. CDR3 protein: CATSDPGTSGTLWNEQFF. CDR3 in DNA: TGTGCCACCAGTGATCCTGGGACTAGCGGGACACTTTGGAATGAGCAGTTCTTC.